This TCR beta chain came from a study of T cell repertoires in cytomegalovirus infection. Regarding the study as a whole: The cumulative frequency of public TCR beta families identified carriers of CMV plus the relevant HLA.

TCRdb called the reads again in MiXCR, with one record for every CDR3 protein. The table includes just over 450,000 distinct CDR3 sequences, under 55% detected once. Worth noting for this clonotype: Its target is unknown.

CDR1 MDHEN and CDR2 SYDVKM come from the germline V gene. CDR3 length: 12 amino acids. V dropped 8 bases and J dropped 1 base, with 9 bases sitting between them. The genes are TRBV28 and TRBJ2-7; a weak D match, TRBD2 (5 bases). This material consisted of cultured PBMCs, taken from culture after CMV antigen stimulation. This receptor was identified in a human donor in good health (CMV status not recorded). Some clones in this sample may be carry-over from other donors' samples. CDR3 sequence reads: CASQWTSYEQYF. In nucleotides, the CDR3 is TGTGCCAGCCAGTGGACTTCCTACGAGCAGTACTTC.